This T cell receptor beta chain was retrieved from a study of blood T cells in healthy people across ages. Findings and caveats of the study: A conclusive naive versus antigen-experienced comparison was prevented by the unsorted PBMCs.

Details on this clonotype: Its matching antigen is unknown. Germline is not matched at one junction end, which may reflect a read error.

Per-sample PBMC isolation yielded at least 6.5 million cells. Primed by a sample-barcoded 5' primer and a J-beta primer mix, a second PCR proceeded for about 6 to 12 cycles. Each CDR3 protein is one row after TCRdb ran MiXCR on the 5' RACE reads. The sample shows 1.2 million to 1.5 million distinct CDR3 sequences, roughly 64% of them seen only once. CDR3 length: 15 amino acids. The V gene's germline CDR1 is SEHNR and CDR2 FQNEAQ (reference sequence). The rearrangement uses TRBV7-9 and TRBJ2-3; D not resolved. The sequence came from a man in his late teens or twenties in good health. The sample taken for sequencing was blood. In DNA, the CDR3 is TGTGCCAACAGCTTATTGGGTTCGAGCACAGATACGCAGTATTTT. This sequence encodes CANSLLGSSTDTQYF.